Given below is one T cell receptor (beta chain) in context. This record belongs to a study of blood T cell repertoires in COVID-19. Study background: Acute and convalescent COVID-19 samples came from the United States, Italy and Spain. The cDNA or gDNA used as material had been derived from T cells, B-cell-depleted T cells, or PBMCs.

Method: immunoSEQ multiplex PCR; TCRdb's copy keeps in-frame clones and lacks some. Here the sample spans about 140,000 clones, 75% to 90% being singletons. The V gene lost 5 bases and the J gene lost 5 bases, with 14 bases spanning the gap. CDR1 and CDR2 from the germline V gene are SQVTM and ANQGSEA. The CDR3 sequence is 13 residues long. The sequence was obtained from a human donor in a cohort sampled during active COVID-19. The material sequenced was peripheral blood. The gene calls are TRBV29-1 and TRBJ2-3; D unclear. The DNA of the CDR3 is TGCAGCGTTAAGAGTTCATCAGGAGATACGCAGTATTTT. It translates to CSVKSSSGDTQYF.